The present entry profiles one T cell receptor beta chain with its context. The assay was immunoSEQ multiplex PCR, and TCRdb's table has in-frame clones only and misses some. The repertoire holds 35,000 to 45,000 clones, roughly nine tenths seen once, with around 0.47% in the top ten. The data are from a study of T cell changes during pregnancy in multiple sclerosis. This CDR3 has 14 residues. Trimming stripped 2 bases from V and 7 bases from J, with 13 bases between. The germline gives CDR1 SGHRS, CDR2 YFSETQ. This sequence was found in a female donor in good health, enrolled as a control in a pregnancy study. The chain is built from TRBV5-1 and TRBJ1-5; D possibly corresponds to TRBD1 (6 bases). The sequencing here drew on CD4+ T cells from peripheral blood mononuclear cells, taken in the first trimester of pregnancy. CDR3 sequence: CASSLSGAEQPQHF. For the CDR3, the DNA is TGCGCCAGCAGCTTATCAGGGGCCGAGCAGCCCCAGCATTTT.